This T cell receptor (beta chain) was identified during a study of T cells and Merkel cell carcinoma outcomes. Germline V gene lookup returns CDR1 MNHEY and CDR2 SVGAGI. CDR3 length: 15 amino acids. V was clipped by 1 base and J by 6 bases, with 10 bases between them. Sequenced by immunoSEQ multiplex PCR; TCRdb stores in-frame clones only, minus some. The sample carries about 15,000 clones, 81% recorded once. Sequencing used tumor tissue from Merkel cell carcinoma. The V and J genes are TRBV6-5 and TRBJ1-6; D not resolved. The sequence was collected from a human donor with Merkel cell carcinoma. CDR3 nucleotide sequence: TGTGCCAGCAGTTACTTCTCGAAGGTTAATTCACCCCTCCACTTT. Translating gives CASSYFSKVNSPLHF.